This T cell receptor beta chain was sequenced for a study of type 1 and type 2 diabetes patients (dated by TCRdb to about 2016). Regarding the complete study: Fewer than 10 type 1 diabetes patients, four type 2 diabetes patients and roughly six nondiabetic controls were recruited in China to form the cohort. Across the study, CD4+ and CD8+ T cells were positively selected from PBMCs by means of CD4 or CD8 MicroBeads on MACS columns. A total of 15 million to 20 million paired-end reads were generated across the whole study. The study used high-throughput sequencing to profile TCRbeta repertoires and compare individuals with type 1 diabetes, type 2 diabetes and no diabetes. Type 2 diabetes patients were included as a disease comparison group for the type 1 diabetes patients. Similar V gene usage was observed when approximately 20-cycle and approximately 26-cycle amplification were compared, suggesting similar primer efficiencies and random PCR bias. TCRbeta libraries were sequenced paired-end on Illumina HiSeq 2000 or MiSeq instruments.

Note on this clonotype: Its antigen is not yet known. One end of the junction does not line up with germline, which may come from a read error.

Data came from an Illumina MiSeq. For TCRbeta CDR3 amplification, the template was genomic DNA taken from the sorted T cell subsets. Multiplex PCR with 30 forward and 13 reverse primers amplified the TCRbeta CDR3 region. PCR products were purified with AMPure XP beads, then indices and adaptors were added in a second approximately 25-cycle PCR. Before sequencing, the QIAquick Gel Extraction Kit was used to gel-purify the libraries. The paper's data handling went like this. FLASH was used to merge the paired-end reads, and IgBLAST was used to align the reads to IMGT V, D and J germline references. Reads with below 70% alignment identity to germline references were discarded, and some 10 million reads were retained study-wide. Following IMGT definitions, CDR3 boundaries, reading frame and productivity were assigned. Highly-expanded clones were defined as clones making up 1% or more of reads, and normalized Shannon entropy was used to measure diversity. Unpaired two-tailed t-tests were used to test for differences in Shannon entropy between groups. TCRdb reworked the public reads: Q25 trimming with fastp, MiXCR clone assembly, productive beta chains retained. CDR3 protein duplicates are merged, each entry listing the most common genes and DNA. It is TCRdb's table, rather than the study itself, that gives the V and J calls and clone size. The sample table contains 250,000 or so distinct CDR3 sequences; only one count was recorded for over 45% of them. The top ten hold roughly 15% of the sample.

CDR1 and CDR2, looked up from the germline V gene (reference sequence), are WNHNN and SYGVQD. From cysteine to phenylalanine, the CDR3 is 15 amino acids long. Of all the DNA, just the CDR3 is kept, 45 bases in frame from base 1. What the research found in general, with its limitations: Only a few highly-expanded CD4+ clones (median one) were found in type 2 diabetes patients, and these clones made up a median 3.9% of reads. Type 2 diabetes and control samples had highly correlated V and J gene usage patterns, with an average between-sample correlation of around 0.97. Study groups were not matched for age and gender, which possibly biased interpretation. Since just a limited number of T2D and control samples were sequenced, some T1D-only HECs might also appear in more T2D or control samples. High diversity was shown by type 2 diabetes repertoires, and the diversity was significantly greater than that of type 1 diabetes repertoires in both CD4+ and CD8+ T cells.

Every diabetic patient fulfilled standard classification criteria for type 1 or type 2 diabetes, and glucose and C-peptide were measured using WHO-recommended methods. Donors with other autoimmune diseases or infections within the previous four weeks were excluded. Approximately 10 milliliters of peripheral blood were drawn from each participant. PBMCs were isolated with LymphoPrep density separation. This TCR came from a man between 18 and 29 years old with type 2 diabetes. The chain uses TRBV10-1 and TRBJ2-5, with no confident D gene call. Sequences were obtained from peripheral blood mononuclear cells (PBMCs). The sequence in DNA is TGTGCCAGCAGCCAATCTTATTGGTACCAAGAGACCCAGTACTTC. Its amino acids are CASSQSYWYQETQYF.